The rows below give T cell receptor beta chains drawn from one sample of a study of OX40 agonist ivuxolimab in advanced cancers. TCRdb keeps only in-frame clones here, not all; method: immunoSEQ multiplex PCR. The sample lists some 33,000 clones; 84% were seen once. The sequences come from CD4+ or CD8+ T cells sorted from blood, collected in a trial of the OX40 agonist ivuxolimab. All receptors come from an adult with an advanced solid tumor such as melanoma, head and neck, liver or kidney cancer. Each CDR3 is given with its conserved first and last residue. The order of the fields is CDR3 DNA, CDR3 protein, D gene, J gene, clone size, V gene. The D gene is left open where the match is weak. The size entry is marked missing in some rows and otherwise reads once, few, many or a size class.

TGTGCCAGCAGTTACTTTACAGGATCGAATCAGCCCCAGCATTTT CASSYFTGSNQPQHF - TRBJ1-5 - TRBV6-6
TGCGCCAGCAGCCAAGATTGGGCTAGCACAGATACGCAGTATTTT CASSQDWASTDTQYF - TRBJ2-3 - TRBV4-1
TGCAGCGTTGAAGAGACAGGGACCTCCTACGAGCAGTACTTC CSVEETGTSYEQYF TRBD1 TRBJ2-7 - TRBV29-1
TGCGCCAGCAGTTTCGCGGGGGGACGCCCCTACGAGCAGTACTTC CASSFAGGRPYEQYF TRBD2 TRBJ2-7 - TRBV5-1
TGTGCCAGCAGCGGACTAGCGGGAGCAACGGGTAGCACAGATACGCAGTATTTT CASSGLAGATGSTDTQYF TRBD2 TRBJ2-3 once TRBV27
TGTGCCAGCAGCTTGGAGACCGGGACAGGCTATGGCTACACCTTC CASSLETGTGYGYTF TRBD1 TRBJ1-2 few TRBV5-4
TGCGCCAGCAGCGCCTCCGGGACAGGGGGCGATCAGCCCCAGCATTTT CASSASGTGGDQPQHF TRBD1 TRBJ1-5 - TRBV5-1
TGTGCCATCCATAGTCCCGGGGCCAACGTCCTGACTTTC CAIHSPGANVLTF - TRBJ2-6 - TRBV6-6
TGTGCCAGCAGTCCCGGGACCCCGAAAGAGCAGTACTTC CASSPGTPKEQYF - TRBJ2-7 - TRBV27
TGTGCCATCAGTGAGACGGCCAGCAATCAGCCCCAGCATTTT CAISETASNQPQHF - TRBJ1-5 - TRBV10-3
TGCGCCAGCAGCCAAGGACAGTTCTCCTACAATGAGCAGTTCTTC CASSQGQFSYNEQFF - TRBJ2-1 - TRBV4-1
TGTGCCAGCAGGGCTCCTGCGGGCAGTCCGTACCAAGAGACCCAGTACTTC CASRAPAGSPYQETQYF - TRBJ2-5 - TRBV2
TGCAGCGTTGAAAGGGGGGACACTGAAGCTTTCTTT CSVERGDTEAFF - TRBJ1-1 - TRBV29-1
TGTGCCAGCAGCTTGGGATCGACGGAACCCCAGCATTTT CASSLGSTEPQHF - TRBJ1-5 medium-sized TRBV5-6
TGTGCCAGCTCGGGAGCAGTTGAAGCTTTCTTT CASSGAVEAFF - TRBJ1-1 - TRBV7-9
TGTGCCAGCAGTTTATCTTATTGGGGTTCGGGCGGGCCCCAGCATTTT CASSLSYWGSGGPQHF - TRBJ1-5 - TRBV27
TGTGCCAGCAGCTTCACCGGGACATCCTCCCACCAGCGGGAGCTGTTTTTT CASSFTGTSSHQRELFF - TRBJ2-2 - TRBV5-4
TGTGCCAGCAGCTTTGGACAGGGGCTGAACACTGAAGCTTTCTTT CASSFGQGLNTEAFF TRBD1 TRBJ1-1 once TRBV9
TGTGCCAGCAACCCTGGGGAGGGGAATGAGCAGTTCTTC CASNPGEGNEQFF TRBD2 TRBJ2-1 - TRBV7-8
TGCAGTGCTAGAGGGGGGAATGAGCAGTTCTTC CSARGGNEQFF - TRBJ2-1 - TRBV20-1
TGTGCCAGCAACACCAGGGTCTCTGGGGCCAACGTCCTGACTTTC CASNTRVSGANVLTF - TRBJ2-6 few TRBV9
TGCGCCAGCAGTGAGTACAGGGACTCCACCTACGAGCAGTACTTC CASSEYRDSTYEQYF - TRBJ2-7 - TRBV10-1
TGTGCCAGCAGCCCGGGACTATCGAACACCGGGGAGCTGTTTTTT CASSPGLSNTGELFF TRBD2 TRBJ2-2 - TRBV5-5
TGTGCCAGCAGTTCTCTTTTCGGCAGAGTTGGAGATACGCAGTATTTT CASSSLFGRVGDTQYF - TRBJ2-3 - TRBV28
TGTGCCAGCAACCTCAGACTAGCGGGGGCCTACGAGCAGTACTTC CASNLRLAGAYEQYF TRBD2 TRBJ2-7 - TRBV6-1
TGTGCCAGCAGTACCGCAGGGGACGAGCAGTACTTC CASSTAGDEQYF - TRBJ2-7 - TRBV27
TGTGCCAGCAGTCCGGAACAGGGAACACCCTACAATGAGCAGTTCTTC CASSPEQGTPYNEQFF - TRBJ2-1 - TRBV27
TGTGCCAGCAGTTACCGAAGCACCGGGGAGCTGTTTTTT CASSYRSTGELFF - TRBJ2-2 - TRBV6-5
TGTGCCAGCAGCCTAAGACTAGCAGTGGAGACCCAGTACTTC CASSLRLAVETQYF TRBD2 TRBJ2-5 - TRBV13
TGTGCCAGCTCACTCGTCCAGGGACTGCTGAGCTCCTACGAGCAGTACTTC CASSLVQGLLSSYEQYF - TRBJ2-7 - TRBV18
TGTGCCAGCAGCAGTGGACAGGGAATTACAGATACGCAGTATTTT CASSSGQGITDTQYF TRBD1 TRBJ2-3 - TRBV13
TGTGCCACCAGTCGGGACAGGGGGTACAATGAGCAGTTCTTC CATSRDRGYNEQFF TRBD1 TRBJ2-1 - TRBV15
TGTGCCATCAGTGACCCAGGGGGGTATGGCTACACCTTC CAISDPGGYGYTF TRBD1 TRBJ1-2 - TRBV10-3
TGTGCCAGCAGTTCTTTACTAGCGGGCACAGATACGCAGTATTTT CASSSLLAGTDTQYF TRBD2 TRBJ2-3 few TRBV27
TGTGCCAGCAGCCCCGGGACAGGGGGCATTATATACGAGCAGTACTTC CASSPGTGGIIYEQYF TRBD1 TRBJ2-7 - TRBV11-2
TGTGCCAGTAGTATAGGAAATAGCAATCAGCCCCAGCATTTT CASSIGNSNQPQHF - TRBJ1-5 - TRBV19
TGTGCCAGTAGTATCGGCAATGGCTACACCTTC CASSIGNGYTF - TRBJ1-2 few TRBV19
TGTGCCAGCAGCTTAACCGGGACACTCACCTACGAGCAGTACTTC CASSLTGTLTYEQYF - TRBJ2-7 - TRBV7-9
TGCGCCAGCAGCTTGGACGACTACAATGAGCAGTTCTTC CASSLDDYNEQFF - TRBJ2-1 - TRBV5-1
TGTGCCAGCAGCGAAGGGAGAAGCAATCAGCCCCAGCATTTT CASSEGRSNQPQHF - TRBJ1-5 - TRBV27
TGTGCCAGCAGCTCTGGGACCCCTGGCTACACCTTC CASSSGTPGYTF - TRBJ1-2 - TRBV7-8
TGTGCCAGTAGTATGGGGACAGGGCCCTACGAGCAGTACTTC CASSMGTGPYEQYF TRBD1 TRBJ2-7 - TRBV19
TGTGCCAGCAGTCCCGGGACTAGTACCCACGAGCAGTACTTC CASSPGTSTHEQYF TRBD2 TRBJ2-7 - TRBV27
TGTGCCAGCACCCGTTCTGGTGGGCGCGTTGTTTCACCCCTCCACTTT CASTRSGGRVVSPLHF - TRBJ1-6 - TRBV27
TGTGCCAGCAGGGTCGGGGGCACTGAAGCTTTCTTT CASRVGGTEAFF - TRBJ1-1 - TRBV6-1
TGTGCCAGCAGTTTAAGAGGCGGGACAGGGGCGGAAAGTGGGGAGACCCAGTACTTC CASSLRGGTGAESGETQYF TRBD1 TRBJ2-5 - TRBV28
TGTGCCAGTAGTATAGATCGGGACAGGGGGCTAAGAAATCAGCCCCAGCATTTT CASSIDRDRGLRNQPQHF TRBD1 TRBJ1-5 once TRBV19
TGTGCCAGCAGCTTAGGCCCGCCGCCTTACGAGCAGTACTTC CASSLGPPPYEQYF - TRBJ2-7 once TRBV7-8